These T cell receptor beta chains were read from a single sample in a study of PD-L1 blockade in urothelial cancer. Only in-frame clones appear in the TCRdb table, and some are missing; sequencing was by immunoSEQ multiplex PCR. The sample records 95,000 to 100,000 clones, around 87% being singletons. The material sequenced was PBMCs, taken around atezolizumab (anti-PD-L1) treatment. All receptors derive from a man aged 55 to 70 with urothelial cancer. Each CDR3 is given with its conserved first and last residue. A D gene is named only where the DNA matches it firmly. Expanded clones get a size class; other rows say once, few or many, or leave the size out.

V,J,D,size,CDR3,DNA
TRBV29-1,TRBJ2-1,TRBD1,NA,CSAPRGYYNEQFF,TGCAGCGCCCCCAGGGGGTACTACAATGAGCAGTTCTTC
TRBV19,TRBJ1-2,NA,once,CASSGASLGYTF,TGTGCCAGCTCGGGAGCGTCTCTTGGCTACACCTTC
TRBV5-1,TRBJ2-2,NA,NA,CASSNGTQHGELFF,TGCGCCAGCAGCAATGGGACACAACACGGGGAGCTGTTTTTT
TRBV5-8,TRBJ1-1,TRBD1,NA,CASSFSDRGTEAFF,TGTGCCAGCAGCTTCTCGGACAGGGGAACTGAAGCTTTCTTT
TRBV19,TRBJ1-5,NA,NA,CASRHTGYNQPQHF,TGTGCCAGTAGACACACAGGGTACAATCAGCCCCAGCATTTT
TRBV5-1,TRBJ2-3,NA,NA,CASSLGEIPDTQYF,TGCGCCAGCAGCTTGGGAGAGATCCCGGATACGCAGTATTTT
TRBV15,TRBJ2-2,NA,NA,CATSRAGNTGELFF,TGTGCCACCAGCAGAGCAGGGAACACCGGGGAGCTGTTTTTT
TRBV7-9,TRBJ1-1,TRBD1,NA,CASSLQGDTEAFF,TGTGCCAGCAGTCTACAGGGGGACACTGAAGCTTTCTTT
TRBV5-1,TRBJ1-3,TRBD1,NA,CASRQTGFDGNTIYF,TGCGCCAGCAGACAGACAGGGTTCGACGGAAACACCATATATTTT
TRBV7-2,TRBJ2-5,TRBD2,NA,CASSPGLNQETQYF,TGTGCCAGCAGCCCGGGACTAAACCAAGAGACCCAGTACTTC
TRBV4-1,TRBJ1-1,NA,few,CASSQDRGTEAFF,TGCGCCAGCAGCCAAGACAGGGGCACTGAAGCTTTCTTT
TRBV27,TRBJ2-1,TRBD2,NA,CASNPGLAVNNEQFF,TGTGCCAGCAACCCGGGACTAGCGGTGAACAATGAGCAGTTCTTC
TRBV7-2,TRBJ2-4,TRBD2,once,CASSPRDSGGRGIQYF,TGTGCCAGCAGCCCCCGGGATAGCGGGGGCAGAGGCATTCAGTACTTC
TRBV27,TRBJ1-4,TRBD1,NA,CASSHDQGALGNEKLFF,TGTGCCAGCAGCCACGACCAGGGGGCCCTGGGGAATGAAAAACTGTTTTTT
TRBV29-1,TRBJ2-2,NA,NA,CSGRESNTGELFF,TGCAGCGGAAGAGAATCGAACACCGGGGAGCTGTTTTTT
TRBV19,TRBJ1-2,NA,NA,CASRPAANYGYTF,TGTGCCAGCAGGCCGGCAGCTAACTATGGCTACACCTTC
TRBV2,TRBJ1-2,NA,few,CASSLRGYTF,TGTGCCAGCAGCCTGCGCGGCTACACCTTC
TRBV5-1,TRBJ1-6,NA,NA,CASSLGEGGNSPLHF,TGCGCCAGCAGCTTGGGGGAAGGAGGAAATTCACCCCTCCACTTT